A selection of T cell receptor beta chains follows, all from one sample in a study of blood T cells in healthy people across ages. TCRdb reanalysed the 5' RACE reads using MiXCR and keeps one entry per CDR3 protein. This sample has under 800,000 distinct CDR3 sequences, with roughly 41% found just once. The sample taken for sequencing was blood. These TCRs come from a woman aged 55-70 years in good health. The conserved cysteine and the conserved F or W are not part of the CDR3 here. The order of the fields is CDR3 length, V gene, J gene, CDR3 protein.

cdr3_length: 16
v_call: TRBV20-1
j_call: TRBJ1-5
cdr3_aa: SAINYDRAGSINQPQH

cdr3_length: 13
v_call: TRBV10-3
j_call: TRBJ2-5
cdr3_aa: AISTSGAYQETQY

cdr3_length: 14
v_call: TRBV20-1
j_call: TRBJ2-3
cdr3_aa: SASDATSGRIDTQY

cdr3_length: 15
v_call: TRBV9
j_call: TRBJ2-5
cdr3_aa: ASSSPTGTSLLNEQY

cdr3_length: 11
v_call: TRBV7-3
j_call: TRBJ2-3
cdr3_aa: ASRLGPEDTQY

cdr3_length: 11
v_call: TRBV3-1
j_call: TRBJ1-1
cdr3_aa: ASSQTGNTEAF

cdr3_length: 16
v_call: TRBV4-3
j_call: TRBJ2-1
cdr3_aa: ASSLGLAGVVGNNEQF

cdr3_length: 13
v_call: TRBV11-2
j_call: -
cdr3_aa: AGSLGRVGFYEQY

cdr3_length: 14
v_call: TRBV20-1
j_call: TRBJ2-3
cdr3_aa: SARDGSGTGTDTQY

cdr3_length: 14
v_call: TRBV7-9
j_call: TRBJ1-6
cdr3_aa: ASSLNPRGNHSPLH

cdr3_length: 12
v_call: TRBV10-3
j_call: TRBJ2-1
cdr3_aa: AINRDLANSEQF

cdr3_length: 12
v_call: TRBV27
j_call: TRBJ1-2
cdr3_aa: ASRRQGAFYGYT

cdr3_length: 14
v_call: TRBV18
j_call: TRBJ2-1
cdr3_aa: ASSPGLAGVNGVQF

cdr3_length: 11
v_call: TRBV29-1
j_call: TRBJ2-3
cdr3_aa: SVERSLTDTQY

cdr3_length: 13
v_call: TRBV19
j_call: TRBJ1-2
cdr3_aa: ASSPPGTGQYVYT

cdr3_length: 13
v_call: TRBV10-3
j_call: TRBJ2-2
cdr3_aa: AIGSRGANTGELF

cdr3_length: 15
v_call: TRBV4-1
j_call: TRBJ2-3
cdr3_aa: ASSRELAGAITDTQY

cdr3_length: 13
v_call: TRBV12-3/TRBV12-4
j_call: TRBJ1-2
cdr3_aa: ASRSGQGLLYGYT

cdr3_length: 13
v_call: TRBV30
j_call: TRBJ2-1
cdr3_aa: AWSVQGVITNEQF

cdr3_length: 17
v_call: TRBV4-3
j_call: TRBJ2-3
cdr3_aa: ASSQSFFVADPSTDTQY

cdr3_length: 9
v_call: TRBV20-1
j_call: TRBJ1-2
cdr3_aa: SVGHTYGYT

cdr3_length: 13
v_call: TRBV20-1
j_call: TRBJ2-7
cdr3_aa: SARRSPGGAYEQY

cdr3_length: 17
v_call: TRBV4-3
j_call: TRBJ2-6
cdr3_aa: ASSQAADSPFSGANVLT

cdr3_length: 11
v_call: TRBV27
j_call: TRBJ1-6
cdr3_aa: ASGHAGNSPLH

cdr3_length: 14
v_call: TRBV9
j_call: TRBJ2-1
cdr3_aa: ASGLSGTIQHNEQF

cdr3_length: 12
v_call: TRBV29-1
j_call: TRBJ2-5
cdr3_aa: SVVPTGGSETQY

cdr3_length: 12
v_call: TRBV12-3/TRBV12-4
j_call: TRBJ2-1
cdr3_aa: ASSPGLAPWEQF

cdr3_length: 12
v_call: TRBV20-1
j_call: TRBJ2-1
cdr3_aa: SARAGTTYNEQF

cdr3_length: 15
v_call: TRBV6-5
j_call: TRBJ1-6
cdr3_aa: ASSYSIPGAPDSPLH

cdr3_length: 13
v_call: TRBV27
j_call: TRBJ2-7
cdr3_aa: ASSHQPQGTYEQY

cdr3_length: 9
v_call: TRBV20-1
j_call: TRBJ1-2
cdr3_aa: SARTDGGYT

cdr3_length: 11
v_call: TRBV2
j_call: TRBJ1-5
cdr3_aa: ASDQGPNQPQH

cdr3_length: 15
v_call: TRBV7-8
j_call: TRBJ2-1
cdr3_aa: ASSSVRLRGSYNEQF

cdr3_length: 13
v_call: TRBV4-1
j_call: TRBJ2-5
cdr3_aa: ASSQVGVEQETQY

cdr3_length: 15
v_call: TRBV29-1
j_call: TRBJ1-2
cdr3_aa: SVEGGETGAYTYGYT

cdr3_length: 12
v_call: TRBV12-3/TRBV12-4
j_call: TRBJ2-4
cdr3_aa: ASSPAGTKNIQY

cdr3_length: 11
v_call: TRBV7-9
j_call: TRBJ1-6
cdr3_aa: ASQGTGNSPLH

cdr3_length: 13
v_call: TRBV10-3
j_call: TRBJ2-3
cdr3_aa: AIRGQGGEEGTQY

cdr3_length: 14
v_call: TRBV9
j_call: TRBJ2-5
cdr3_aa: ASSVGLAGDLGTQY

cdr3_length: 13
v_call: TRBV6-5
j_call: TRBJ1-1
cdr3_aa: ASSYVSGVKTEAF

cdr3_length: 9
v_call: TRBV9
j_call: TRBJ2-7
cdr3_aa: ASSAGGEQC

cdr3_length: 10
v_call: TRBV7-9
j_call: TRBJ2-7
cdr3_aa: ASSFRGPEQY

cdr3_length: 10
v_call: TRBV20-1
j_call: TRBJ2-3
cdr3_aa: SASVGTDTQY

cdr3_length: 10
v_call: TRBV29-1
j_call: TRBJ2-4
cdr3_aa: SVGQGEDIQY

cdr3_length: 13
v_call: TRBV12-3/TRBV12-4
j_call: TRBJ2-3
cdr3_aa: ASSPRGSLPDTQY

cdr3_length: 11
v_call: TRBV5-1
j_call: TRBJ1-1
cdr3_aa: ASPKKGDTEAF

cdr3_length: 13
v_call: TRBV7-9
j_call: TRBJ2-5
cdr3_aa: ASTPGLAGEETQY